This TCR beta chain was captured in a study of cytomegalovirus exposure and HLA in healthy donors. Findings of the study overall: A reported reduction in N-insertions relative to the roughly 610-donor mean was seen in an Asian-associated ancestry cluster in a later analysis. In a later analysis, several top co-occurrence clusters appeared linked to parvovirus B19, influenza, CMV and Epstein-Barr virus. The authors later linked a missense DCLRE1C variant to TCR beta V- and J-gene trimming.

On this clone itself: Its antigen is unidentified. The sample holds other DNA sequences that translate to the same CDR3.

V gave up 4 bases and J gave up 5 bases; unmatched junction bases: 7. Germline V gives CDR1 SGHRS, CDR2 YFSETQ. This CDR3 spans 14 amino acids. The PCR contained 60 Vbeta and 13 Jbeta primers. The table came from immunoSEQ multiplex PCR; TCRdb's copy has only in-frame clones and leaves some out. The sample consists of around 170,000 clones, around three quarters of them appearing once. Sequencing used PBMCs. The V and J genes are TRBV5-1 and TRBJ1-1, with 8 bases fitting TRBD1. This TCR derives from a woman between 25 and 40 years old in good health and CMV-seronegative. CDR3 DNA sequence: TGCGCCAGCAGCCCCGGGACAGGAGGGACTGAAGCTTTCTTT. Translation gives CASSPGTGGTEAFF.